This T cell receptor beta chain was identified in a study of vaccination and CD4 T cells after COVID-19. Study background: The convalescents included six males and four females, and among them two were Hispanic while seven were Caucasian.

The CDR3 covers 17 residues. V lost 3 bases, J lost 3 bases, and 12 bases stayed unmatched. Germline V CDR1 and CDR2: SGHNT, YENEEA. Regarding this clonotype: Antigen specificity is unknown.

Sequencing of DNA taken from cultured CD4+ T cells relied on the Oncomine TCR Beta short-read assay. CD4+ T cells were cultured, and genomic DNA was extracted from them. TCRdb redid the calling of the PCR reads with MiXCR, one entry per CDR3 protein. The sample holds some 8,000 distinct CDR3 sequences, more than 30% seen once. The treatment is: 10-day PBMC culture with coronavirus spike peptide pools or control peptides (ViraFEST assay). Before the COVID-19 pandemic (2011-2018), CD4+ T cells were obtained from the unexposed donor. Sequencing was done on a sample of CD4+ T cells from blood, cultured in vitro. The chain uses TRBV11-3 and TRBJ2-5, with 8 bases matching TRBD2. The sequence was collected from a human donor in good health. The CDR3 spells CASSFWDLAGGKETQYF. CDR3 DNA: TGTGCCAGCAGCTTTTGGGACCTCGCGGGAGGTAAAGAGACCCAGTACTTC.